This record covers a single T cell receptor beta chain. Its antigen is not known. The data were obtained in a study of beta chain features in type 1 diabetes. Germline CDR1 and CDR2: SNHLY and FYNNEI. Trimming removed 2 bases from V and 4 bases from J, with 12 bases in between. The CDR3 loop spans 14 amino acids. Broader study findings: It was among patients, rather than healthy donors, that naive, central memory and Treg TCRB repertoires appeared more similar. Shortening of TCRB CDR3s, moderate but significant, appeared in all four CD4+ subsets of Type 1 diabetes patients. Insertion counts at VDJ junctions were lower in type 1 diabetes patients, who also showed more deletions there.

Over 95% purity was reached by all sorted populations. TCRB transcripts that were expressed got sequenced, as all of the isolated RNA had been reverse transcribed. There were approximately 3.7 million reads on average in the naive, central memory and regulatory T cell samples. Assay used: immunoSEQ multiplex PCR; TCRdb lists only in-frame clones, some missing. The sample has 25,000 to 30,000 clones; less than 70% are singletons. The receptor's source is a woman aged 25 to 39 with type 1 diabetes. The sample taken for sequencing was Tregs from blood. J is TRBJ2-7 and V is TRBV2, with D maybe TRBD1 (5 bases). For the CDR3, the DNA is TGTGCCAGCAGTGAACAGGGCCCCTTATACGAGCAGTACTTC. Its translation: CASSEQGPLYEQYF.